This TCR beta chain was captured in a study of cytomegalovirus exposure and HLA in healthy donors. As to this clone: Its antigen remains unidentified.

The germline CDR1 and CDR2 sequences are SEHNR and FQNEAQ (reference sequence). This CDR3 has 16 amino acids. V lost 4 bases to trimming and J lost 5 bases; unmatched junction nucleotides: 12. Study results and caveats: DRB1 had the most TCR associations and HLA-C the fewest, a later analysis found, with rates varying by HLA locus. In a later analysis, at a false discovery rate of 0.05, approximately 15,000 TCR beta sequences matched HLA alleles. On later analysis, the bulk of CMV-associated TCR beta chains appeared to be HLA-restricted. Of the V segments, some could not be distinguished, including TRBV6-2 and TRBV6-3, and were excluded.

It was with 60 Vbeta and 13 Jbeta primers that the PCR ran. Repertoires were generated with immunoSEQ multiplex PCR, while TCRdb's copy carries only in-frame clones and drops some. The sample includes more than 85,000 clones, 65% to 80% of them seen just once. V and J are TRBV7-9 and TRBJ2-5, with TRBD1 matching over 8 bases. The sample comprised PBMCs. This receptor was obtained from a woman aged 45 to 65 in good health and CMV-seropositive. CDR3 protein: CASSSADRDWRETQYF. As DNA, the CDR3 is TGTGCCAGCAGCTCGGCGGACAGGGACTGGAGGGAGACCCAGTACTTC.